This T cell receptor beta chain comes out of a study of blood T cell repertoires in COVID-19. Methods used by the authors: The assay estimated nucleated cells by amplifying reference gene primers. Method: immunoSEQ multiplex PCR; TCRdb's copy keeps in-frame clones and lacks some. The D gene and trimming were derived from the DNA, and the V and J assignments and clone size from that table. The table has 150,000 to 200,000 clones, 80% to 90% seen once. Patients from Seattle were sampled longitudinally, starting during active infection. This CDR3 spans 16 amino acids. In germline, CDR1 is LNHDA, CDR2 SQIVND (reference sequence). The trim removed 5 bases at V and 0 bases at J, leaving 4 bases unmatched.

This chain joins TRBV19 and TRBJ2-6, with TRBD1 matching over 7 bases. The sequenced material came from peripheral blood. The origin of this receptor is a woman of 80 years or more with COVID-19, enrolled during active disease. CDR3 sequence: CASSGRQGSGANVLTF. The CDR3 DNA sequence: TGTGCCAGTAGTGGCCGACAGGGCTCTGGGGCCAACGTCCTGACTTTC.